A selection of T cell receptor beta chains follows, all from one sample in a study of cytomegalovirus exposure and HLA in healthy donors. The assay was immunoSEQ multiplex PCR, and TCRdb's table has in-frame clones only and misses some. The sample records about 350,000 clones, roughly nine tenths being singletons. Sequenced input: PBMCs. The receptors come from a woman in her thirties in good health and CMV-seropositive. Both conserved end residues are part of each CDR3. D genes are given only for firm matches. A clone size is listed for some rows: how often the clone was seen (once, few, many), or a class if it is expanded.

size	J	D	V	DNA	CDR3
once	TRBJ2-3	.	TRBV9	TGTGCCAGCAGCGTACTCGCCACAGATACGCAGTATTTT	CASSVLATDTQYF
once	TRBJ1-2	.	TRBV21-1	TGTGCCAGCAAAGTGGGGGGCCATGACACCTTC	CASKVGGHDTF
.	TRBJ1-5	.	TRBV27	TGTGCCAGCAGTTCCGCTTATTCCGACCAGCCCCAGCATTTT	CASSSAYSDQPQHF
.	TRBJ1-2	TRBD1	TRBV30	TGTGCCTTGGGGACAGGGGCTGTTGGCTACACCTTC	CALGTGAVGYTF
few	TRBJ2-3	TRBD2	TRBV7-9	TGTGCCAGCAGCTTAGTAGCGGGAGGGACAGATACGCAGTATTTT	CASSLVAGGTDTQYF
.	TRBJ2-7	TRBD2	TRBV2	TGTGCCAGCAGTGAAGGAGCGGGGGGTTCCTACGAGCAGTACTTC	CASSEGAGGSYEQYF
.	TRBJ2-1	.	TRBV11-3	TGTGCCAGCAGCTTAGATCGGGGATCCTACAATGAGCAGTTCTTC	CASSLDRGSYNEQFF
.	TRBJ2-1	TRBD2	TRBV7-2	TGTGCCAGCAGTCCGACTAGCGGGAGGGCCTTTTTTAATGAGCAGTTCTTC	CASSPTSGRAFFNEQFF
.	TRBJ2-7	TRBD1	TRBV29-1	TGCAGCGTTGAACTTCCACACGACAGGGGCTCCTACGAGCAGTACTTC	CSVELPHDRGSYEQYF
.	TRBJ1-1	TRBD1	TRBV9	TGTGCCAGCAGCACACACAACAGGGGATACACTGAAGCTTTCTTT	CASSTHNRGYTEAFF
.	TRBJ2-3	.	TRBV5-1	TGCGCCAGCAGCTTGGGAGGGTCGGATACGCAGTATTTT	CASSLGGSDTQYF
.	TRBJ2-1	.	TRBV2	TGTGCCACCCCGGACAGTTCCTACAATGAGCAGTTCTTC	CATPDSSYNEQFF
.	TRBJ2-5	TRBD1	TRBV2	TGTGCCAGCCGCAGGGACAGATCTTTCCAAGAGACCCAGTACTTC	CASRRDRSFQETQYF
.	TRBJ2-1	TRBD2	TRBV7-9	TGTGCCAGCAGCTTACTAGCGGCTAACAATGAGCAGTTCTTC	CASSLLAANNEQFF
once	TRBJ2-7	TRBD2	TRBV5-6	TGTGCCAGCAGGACGGGACTAGCGGGAGGGGATGAAGAGCAGTACTTC	CASRTGLAGGDEEQYF
.	TRBJ1-5	.	TRBV6-5	TGTGCCAGCAGGGGGTCATTAGATCAGCCCCAGCATTTT	CASRGSLDQPQHF
.	TRBJ2-7	.	TRBV7-8	TGTGCCAGCAGCTTAGTCGACGGGTGGAGGGAGCAGTACTTC	CASSLVDGWREQYF
.	TRBJ1-5	.	TRBV28	TGTGCCAGCAGCCCCCTGGGGGGCTTGAGCAATCAGCCCCAGCATTTT	CASSPLGGLSNQPQHF
.	TRBJ2-1	.	TRBV27	TGTGCCAGCAGTCTAGGGGGACCGCCCCATTATGAGCAGTTCTTC	CASSLGGPPHYEQFF
.	TRBJ1-1	.	TRBV5-1	TGCGCCAGCAGCTTGGGTGTGAACACTGAAGCTTTCTTT	CASSLGVNTEAFF
once	TRBJ1-5	.	TRBV28	TGTGCCAGCAGTTACGTGGGGGGGCTTGGCAATCAGCCCCAGCATTTT	CASSYVGGLGNQPQHF
.	TRBJ2-7	.	TRBV9	TGTGCCAGCAGCCTGTCCGGGGATAGCTTATCATACGAGCAGTACTTC	CASSLSGDSLSYEQYF
.	TRBJ2-5	.	TRBV20-1	TGCAGTGCTAAAAAAGAGACCCAGTACTTC	CSAKKETQYF
.	TRBJ1-5	TRBD1	TRBV4-1	TGCGCCAGCAGCCAAGTCGGGTCGGGACAGGGGACTTCCCAGCATTTT	CASSQVGSGQGTSQHF
.	TRBJ2-5	TRBD2	TRBV6-5	TGTGCCAGCAGTTTCGGGACTAGTCAAGAGACCCAGTACTTC	CASSFGTSQETQYF
.	TRBJ2-7	.	TRBV5-1	TGCGCCAGCAGTGATTCGGCCGGGGCCTACGAGCAGTACTTC	CASSDSAGAYEQYF
.	TRBJ2-1	TRBD2	TRBV28	TGTGCCAGCAGTTCCCCGCGGGCTAGCGGGGGGGTTGATGAGCAGTTCTTC	CASSSPRASGGVDEQFF
once	TRBJ2-1	.	TRBV4-2	TGTGCCAGCAGAGGAGGGAGCTCCTACAATGAGCAGTTCTTC	CASRGGSSYNEQFF
.	TRBJ2-2	.	TRBV27	TGTGCCAGCAGAACGGGAACCTCGAACACCGGGGAGCTGTTTTTT	CASRTGTSNTGELFF
.	TRBJ2-7	.	TRBV7-9	TGTGCCAGCAGCATCCGACAGGGAGGCACCTACGAGCAGTACTTC	CASSIRQGGTYEQYF
.	TRBJ2-5	.	TRBV30	TGTGCCTGGAGTACTCAGGGCCGCGGCGGGACCCAGTACTTC	CAWSTQGRGGTQYF